The next 2 T cell receptor beta chains were all read from a single sample in a study of early T cells in non-severe SARS-CoV-2 infection. TCRdb re-analysed the 5' RACE reads in MiXCR, keeping a single row per CDR3 protein. The table lists around 63,000 distinct CDR3 sequences, over 8% of them singletons. This specimen was whole blood, taken at baseline. The source is an adult who was a healthcare worker with PCR-confirmed SARS-CoV-2 infection or an uninfected control (not recorded which).

J is TRBJ2-2 and V is TRBV3-1; D gene uncertain. Deletions cut 1 base from V and 1 base from J, with 7 bases between. The CDR3 covers 15 residues. Germline values: CDR1 LGHDT, CDR2 YNNKEL (reference sequence). CDR3 in DNA: TGTGCCAGCAGCCAAGGACATTGGAACACCGGGGAGCTGTTTTTT. Protein: CASSQGHWNTGELFF.

This rearrangement joins TRBV29-1 to TRBJ1-1, with D possibly matching TRBD1 (6 bases). The CDR3 sequence is 13 residues long. The germline V gene has CDR1 SQVTM and CDR2 ANQGSEA. The germline V and J ends were trimmed by 7 bases and 0 bases, with 12 bases remaining between them. CDR3 loop: CSGGEGVNTEAFF. CDR3 DNA: TGCAGCGGAGGGGAGGGGGTGAACACTGAAGCTTTCTTT.